Listed here are 23 T cell receptor beta chains from one sample, sequenced in a study of T cell responses to AZD1222 COVID-19 vaccine. Sequenced by immunoSEQ multiplex PCR; TCRdb stores in-frame clones only, minus some. The table lists 150,000 or so clones, 80% to 90% of them singletons. Sample: peripheral blood, taken on day 0 of AZD1222 vaccination. Receptor source: an adult in good health.

V gene TRBV19 combines with J gene TRBJ2-1, with 9 positions matching TRBD1. With V trimmed by 4 bases and J by 4 bases, 8 bases remained unmatched. The CDR3 totals 16 residues. Germline assignment: CDR1 LNHDA and CDR2 SQIVND (reference sequence). CDR3 sequence: CASSTSGTGLYNEQFF. The CDR3 region has the DNA TGTGCCAGTAGTACCTCCGGGACAGGGTTATACAATGAGCAGTTCTTC.

The chain combines TRBV5-8 with TRBJ2-7; 9 positions match TRBD1. Trimming removed 0 bases from V and 6 bases from J; junction bases left unmatched: 4. The V gene's germline CDR1 is SGHTS and CDR2 YDEGEE. The CDR3 is 14 residues long. Written as DNA, the CDR3 is TGTGCCAGCAGCTTGGACAGGGGGCCTTCCGAGCAGTACTTC. Its protein is CASSLDRGPSEQYF.

The chain couples TRBV7-8 to TRBJ2-2; no firm D call. Per germline, CDR1 SGHVS and CDR2 FQNEAQ. The CDR3 is made up of 16 amino acids. Trimming cost V 2 bases and J 3 bases, with 13 bases left between them. CDR3 sequence: CASSLSGSRDTGELFF. DNA for the CDR3: TGTGCCAGCAGCTTATCTGGTAGCCGAGACACCGGGGAGCTGTTTTTT.

The rearrangement links TRBV5-6 to TRBJ1-5; TRBD1 matches at 10 bases. Germline V lookup: CDR1 SGHDT, CDR2 YYEEEE. The length of the CDR3 is 17 residues. The J segment lost 5 bases and the V segment lost 0 bases, leaving 8 bases of the junction unmatched. CDR3 amino acids: CASSLGRDRGRDQPQHF. The CDR3 DNA follows: TGTGCCAGCAGCTTGGGCCGGGACAGGGGAAGGGATCAGCCCCAGCATTTT.

This clone occurred a few times. The genes are TRBV28 and TRBJ2-5; 8 bases line up with TRBD2. The CDR3 is 15 residues long. V was pared by 8 bases and J by 3 bases, with 11 bases of the junction left unmatched. The germline CDR1 and CDR2 sequences are MDHEN and SYDVKM. CDR3 sequence reads: CASSTQRETKETQYF. Written as DNA, the CDR3 is TGTGCCAGCTCTACCCAGCGGGAGACAAAAGAGACCCAGTACTTC.

The chain is built from TRBV19 and TRBJ1-2; D possibly corresponds to TRBD1 (5 bases). CDR1 is LNHDA, CDR2 SQIVND, per germline (reference sequence). This CDR3 has 13 amino acids. V was pared by 4 bases and J by 4 bases, with 10 bases between. The CDR3 region is CASSRGTLYGYTF. DNA for the CDR3: TGTGCCAGTAGTAGGGGGACCCTCTATGGCTACACCTTC.

The chain recombines TRBV6-6 with TRBJ2-2; tentatively, D is TRBD1 (6 bases). V was clipped by 6 bases and J by 1 base, with 12 bases between them. This CDR3 is built from 15 residues. Germline CDR1 and CDR2: MNHNY and SVGAGI (reference sequence). CDR3 sequence: CASRFGTLNTGELFF. CDR3 DNA sequence: TGTGCCAGCAGGTTTGGGACATTGAACACCGGGGAGCTGTTTTTT.

The gene calls are TRBV15 and TRBJ2-1; D is uncertain. The germline V gene encodes CDR1 LNHNV and CDR2 YYDKDF (reference sequence). The CDR3 loop spans 15 amino acids. With 7 bases removed from V and 2 bases from J, the gap between germline ends came to 15 bases. The CDR3 region is CATTWFVGTYNEQFF. The CDR3 bases are TGTGCCACCACCTGGTTTGTAGGCACCTACAATGAGCAGTTCTTC.

The gene calls are TRBV28 and TRBJ1-2; no firm D call. This CDR3 contains 14 residues. Between the trimmed V and J ends, which lost 9 bases and 2 bases, there was a span of 16 bases. Per the germline V gene, CDR1 is MDHEN and CDR2 is SYDVKM. As DNA, the CDR3 is TGTGCCAGTAGGCCAGGCGGGAACAACTATGGCTACACCTTC. This gives the protein CASRPGGNNYGYTF.

This clone was observed a handful of times. V gene TRBV7-2 combines with J gene TRBJ1-6; no definite D call. CDR1 is SGHTA and CDR2 is FQGNSA in the germline V gene. This CDR3 is 16 amino acids long. Trimming cost V 6 bases and J 1 base, with 13 bases left between them. The CDR3 DNA sequence: TGTGCCAGCAGTGTTAAGACGGGTTCCTATAATTCACCCCTCCACTTT. Protein product: CASSVKTGSYNSPLHF.

The DNA of the CDR3 is TGTGCCAGCATTCCCGTTCGGGTAGCGGGAGGGCCCTCCTACAATGAGCAGTTCTTC. As protein: CASIPVRVAGGPSYNEQFF. The chain recombines TRBV27 with TRBJ2-1, with 11 positions matching TRBD2. Germline trimming cut 7 bases from V and 0 bases from J; bases unmatched to any gene: 14. This CDR3 has 19 amino acids. Germline assignment: CDR1 MNHEY and CDR2 SMNVEV (reference sequence).

V and J are TRBV7-2 and TRBJ2-1, with unresolved D. V lost 2 bases, J lost 10 bases, and 12 bases lay in between. Germline V gene data show CDR1 as SGHTA and CDR2 as FQGNSA. The CDR3 runs to 13 residues. The CDR3 is CASSLYQQVEQFF. Written as DNA, the CDR3 is TGTGCCAGCAGCTTATACCAGCAAGTGGAGCAGTTCTTC.

The J gene is TRBJ1-2, the V gene TRBV28, with TRBD1 matching over 9 bases. J was trimmed by 8 bases and V by 5 bases; bases with no gene match: 9. Germline V gene lookup returns CDR1 MDHEN and CDR2 SYDVKM. The CDR3 spans 14 residues. CDR3 region: CASSPRGTGYGYTF. The CDR3 DNA reads as TGTGCCAGCAGTCCCCGTGGGACAGGGTACGGCTACACCTTC.

This clone appeared a single time. This chain connects TRBV7-2 to TRBJ1-1; D is ambiguous. Per germline, CDR1 SGHTA and CDR2 FQGNSA. The CDR3 covers 11 residues. Trimming removed 6 bases at V and 3 bases at J, with 5 bases between. CDR3 region: CASSSYTEAFF. CDR3 DNA sequence: TGTGCCAGCAGTTCTTACACTGAAGCTTTCTTT.

The chain links TRBV7-6 to TRBJ2-3; TRBD2 agrees at 15 bases. This CDR3 region has 16 residues. Trimming removed 3 bases from V and 6 bases from J; junction bases left unmatched: 4. The germline gives CDR1 SGHVS, CDR2 FNYEAQ. The CDR3 loop is CASSLGLAGGRDTQYF. The DNA for the CDR3 is TGTGCCAGCAGCTTGGGACTAGCGGGAGGCAGGGATACGCAGTATTTT.

The chain couples TRBV7-3 to TRBJ2-3; 11 positions match TRBD2. Per the germline V gene, CDR1 is SGHTA and CDR2 is FQGTGA. With V trimmed by 5 bases and J by 0 bases, 4 bases remained unmatched. The length of the CDR3 is 16 residues. CDR3 sequence: CASSPTSGESTDTQYF. Written as DNA, the CDR3 is TGTGCCAGCAGCCCGACTAGCGGGGAAAGCACAGATACGCAGTATTTT. The full variable domain, with the rest looked up from reference TRBV7-3 and TRBJ2-3, is GAGVSQTPSNKVTEKGKYVELRCDPISGHTALYWYRQSLGQGPEFLIYFQGTGAADDSGLPNDRFFAVRPEGSVSTLKIQRTERGDSAVYLCASSPTSGESTDTQYFGPGTRLTVL.

This clone has a handful of counts. The genes are TRBV7-3 and TRBJ1-1; D is perhaps TRBD1 (6 bases). The CDR3 sequence is 14 residues long. Trimming took 6 bases from V and 5 from J, leaving 16 bases between them. CDR1 and CDR2 (germline): SGHTA, FQGTGA. CDR3 sequence (DNA): TGTGCCAGCAGTAAAGACAGGTTTAATACTGAAGCTTTCTTT. Protein sequence: CASSKDRFNTEAFF.

The chain has TRBV9 and TRBJ1-1; D is uncertain. Germline lookup yields CDR1 SGDLS and CDR2 YYNGEE. V lost 4 bases and J lost 4, with 23 bases in between. The CDR3 runs to 17 residues. The CDR3 region has the DNA TGTGCCAGCAGCTTGCGGGGATCCCCGGGTTTGATCACTGAAGCTTTCTTT. Its protein product is CASSLRGSPGLITEAFF.

The chain joins TRBV4-1 to TRBJ2-3, with TRBD1 matching 7 bases. V lost 4 bases to trimming and J lost 4 bases; unmatched junction nucleotides: 14. Germline CDR1 reads MGHRA; CDR2 reads YSYEKL. The length of the CDR3 is 17 residues. The CDR3 loop reads CASSPKGETGRADTQYF. CDR3 nucleotide sequence: TGCGCCAGCAGCCCCAAGGGGGAGACAGGGCGGGCAGATACGCAGTATTTT.

The chain has TRBV20-1 and TRBJ2-2; unclear D gene. The germline CDR1 and CDR2 sequences are DFQATT and SNEGSKA (reference sequence). The germline V and J ends were trimmed by 6 bases and 6 bases, with 8 bases remaining between them. The CDR3 contains 11 residues. The CDR3 region has the DNA TGCAGTGCAAGGGCGCCCGGGGAGCTGTTTTTT. Amino acids: CSARAPGELFF.

Written as DNA, the CDR3 is TGTGCCAGCAGTGTCCTTGGGACTAGCGGCTACAATGAGCAGTTCTTC. Amino acid sequence: CASSVLGTSGYNEQFF. This chain connects TRBV9 to TRBJ2-1; TRBD2 agrees at 11 bases. J gave up 3 bases and V 5 bases, and 7 bases lay outside the gene matches. The CDR3 totals 16 residues. Germline lookup yields CDR1 SGDLS and CDR2 YYNGEE. The full variable domain, its missing parts supplied by reference TRBV9 and TRBJ2-1, is DSGVTQTPKHLITATGQRVTLRCSPRSGDLSVYWYQQSLDQGLQFLIQYYNGEERAKGNILERFSAQQFPDLHSELNLSSLELGDSALYFCASSVLGTSGYNEQFFGPGTRLTVL.

The chain couples TRBV6-2 or TRBV6-3 to TRBJ2-7; D is possibly TRBD2 (6 bases). Per germline, CDR1 MNHEY and CDR2 SVGEGT. Trimming pared 4 bases from V and 2 bases from J, leaving 15 bases between. The CDR3 consists of 15 residues. The chain's CDR3 is CASSSTSPTPYEQYF. CDR3 DNA: TGTGCCAGCAGTTCCACTAGCCCGACTCCCTACGAGCAGTACTTC.

The chain couples TRBV19 to TRBJ1-4; D ambiguous. The CDR3 is made up of 13 amino acids. V gave up 9 bases and J gave up 8 bases, with 16 bases separating them. Germline values: CDR1 LNHDA, CDR2 SQIVND (reference sequence). DNA of the CDR3: TGTGCCAGCAGGACCCCAGGCAACGAAAAACTGTTTTTT. Translated: CASRTPGNEKLFF. Using reference TRBV19 and TRBJ1-4 for the parts outside the CDR3, the full variable domain is DGGITQSPKYLFRKEGQNVTLSCEQNLNHDAMYWYRQDPGQGLRLIYYSQIVNDFQKGDIAEGYSVSREKKESFPLTVTSAQKNPTAFYLCASRTPGNEKLFFGSGTQLSVL.